The sequence of this T cell receptor beta chain was determined in a study of blood T cell repertoires in COVID-19. Measured with immunoSEQ multiplex PCR; TCRdb has only the in-frame clones, and not every one. The table has 300,000 to 350,000 clones, 88% seen once. Sequencing was carried out using PBMCs or T cells enriched from blood (not recorded which). The clonotype originates from a woman in her twenties or thirties who had been exposed to COVID-19.

The CDR3 nucleotides are TGTGCCAGCAGCGGAAGCGGGAGAGCCAAAAACATTCAGTACTTC. Encoded protein: CASSGSGRAKNIQYF. The chain joins TRBV9 to TRBJ2-4, with 8 nucleotides matching TRBD2. Germline V CDR1 and CDR2: SGDLS, YYNGEE. Losses at the gene ends were 3 bases for V and 0 bases for J; bases not matched to a gene: 2. This CDR3 spans 15 amino acids.